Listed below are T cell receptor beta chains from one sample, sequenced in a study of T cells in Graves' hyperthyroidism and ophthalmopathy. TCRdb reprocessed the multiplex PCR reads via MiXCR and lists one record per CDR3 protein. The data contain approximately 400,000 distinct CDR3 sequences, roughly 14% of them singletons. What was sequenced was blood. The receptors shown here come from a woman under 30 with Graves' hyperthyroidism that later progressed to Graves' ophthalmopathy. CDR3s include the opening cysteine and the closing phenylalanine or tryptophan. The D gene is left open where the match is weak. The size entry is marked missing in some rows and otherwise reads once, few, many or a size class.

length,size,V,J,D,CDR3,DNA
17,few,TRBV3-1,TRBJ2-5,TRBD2,CASTQTSGRYPQETQYF,TGTGCCAGCACCCAAACTAGCGGGAGGTACCCGCAAGAGACCCAGTACTTC
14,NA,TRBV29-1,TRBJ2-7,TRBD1,CSVRGQGGSYEQYF,TGCAGCGTTCGAGGACAGGGGGGGTCCTACGAGCAGTACTTC
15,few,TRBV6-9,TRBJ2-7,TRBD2,CASSFQREGLNEQYF,TGTGCCAGCAGTTTTCAGCGGGAGGGCCTCAACGAGCAGTACTTC
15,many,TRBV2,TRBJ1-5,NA,CASSVYGGGNQPQHF,TGTGCCAGCAGTGTCTATGGGGGAGGCAATCAGCCCCAGCATTTT
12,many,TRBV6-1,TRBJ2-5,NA,CASRKGVQTQYF,TGTGCCAGCAGAAAGGGGGTGCAGACCCAGTACTTC
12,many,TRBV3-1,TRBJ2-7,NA,CASSQGQLEQYF,TGTGCCAGCAGCCAAGGGCAACTCGAGCAGTACTTC
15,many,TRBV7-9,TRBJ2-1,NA,CASSGERNRKGEQFF,TGTGCCAGCAGCGGGGAAAGGAACAGGAAAGGGGAGCAGTTCTTC
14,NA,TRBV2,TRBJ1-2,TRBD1,CASRTGTGNYGYTF,TGTGCCAGCAGAACCGGGACAGGGAACTATGGCTACACCTTC
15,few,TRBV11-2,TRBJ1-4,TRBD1,CASSPGGSKEEKLFF,TGTGCCAGCAGCCCAGGGGGATCAAAGGAGGAAAAACTGTTTTTT
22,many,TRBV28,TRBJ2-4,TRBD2,CANSPNPGLAGGNFLAKNIQYF,TGTGCCAACAGTCCCAACCCCGGACTAGCGGGAGGGAATTTCCTAGCCAAAAACATTCAGTACTTC
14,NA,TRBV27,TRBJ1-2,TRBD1,CASSFQGQGYGYTF,TGTGCCAGCAGTTTCCAGGGACAGGGGTATGGCTACACCTTC
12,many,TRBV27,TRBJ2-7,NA,CAITGEAGEQYF,TGTGCCATCACAGGGGAGGCCGGCGAGCAGTACTTC
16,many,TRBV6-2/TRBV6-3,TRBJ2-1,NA,CASRRAGGFSYNEQFF,TGTGCCAGCAGACGGGCCGGAGGGTTTAGCTACAATGAGCAGTTCTTC
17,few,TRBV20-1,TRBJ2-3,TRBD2,CSARGGWRGTGTDTQYF,TGCAGTGCTAGGGGGGGGTGGCGGGGAACGGGCACAGATACGCAGTATTTT
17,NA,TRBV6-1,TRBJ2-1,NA,CASSEVLGSAPYNEQFF,TGTGCCAGCAGTGAAGTATTGGGTAGCGCGCCCTACAATGAGCAGTTCTTC
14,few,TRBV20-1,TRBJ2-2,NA,CSVPGTANTGELFF,TGCAGTGTTCCCGGGACGGCCAACACCGGGGAGCTGTTTTTT
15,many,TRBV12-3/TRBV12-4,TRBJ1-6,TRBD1,CASSSQQGAYSPLHF,TGTGCCAGCAGTTCCCAACAGGGGGCTTATTCACCCCTCCACTTT
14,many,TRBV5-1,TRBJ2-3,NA,CASSYRTATDTQYF,TGCGCCAGCAGTTATAGGACAGCCACAGATACGCAGTATTTT
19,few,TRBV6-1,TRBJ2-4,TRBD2,CASSEETSGGGWAKNIQYF,TGTGCCAGCAGTGAAGAGACTAGCGGGGGCGGGTGGGCCAAAAACATTCAGTACTTC
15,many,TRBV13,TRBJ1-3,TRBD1,CASSLTTGVGNTIYF,TGTGCCAGCAGCTTAACAACAGGGGTAGGAAACACCATATATTTT
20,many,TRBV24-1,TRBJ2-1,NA,CATSGGGRGEQFRTYNEQFF,TGTGCCACCAGTGGAGGAGGACGGGGAGAACAGTTCCGTACTTACAATGAGCAGTTCTTC
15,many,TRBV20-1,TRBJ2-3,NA,CSAGGHKGGADTQYF,TGCAGTGCTGGGGGGCACAAGGGGGGCGCAGATACGCAGTATTTT
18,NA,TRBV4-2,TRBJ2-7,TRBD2,CASSQEGLAGLTSYEQYF,TGTGCCAGCAGCCAAGAGGGACTAGCGGGACTGACTAGCTACGAGCAGTACTTC
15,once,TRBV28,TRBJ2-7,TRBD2,CASSLRGGGSYEQYF,TGTGCCAGCAGCTTAAGGGGCGGGGGGTCCTACGAGCAGTACTTC
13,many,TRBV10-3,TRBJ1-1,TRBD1,CAIGTGENTEAFF,TGTGCCATCGGCACAGGGGAGAACACTGAAGCTTTCTTT
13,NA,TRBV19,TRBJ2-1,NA,CASRTWASDEQFF,TGTGCCAGTAGGACGTGGGCTAGCGATGAGCAGTTCTTC
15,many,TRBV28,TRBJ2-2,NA,CASSSGTTNTGELFF,TGTGCCAGCAGTTCAGGGACAACGAACACCGGGGAGCTGTTTTTT
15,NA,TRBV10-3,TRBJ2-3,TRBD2,CAISETSGSTDTQYF,TGTGCCATCAGTGAGACTAGCGGGAGCACAGATACGCAGTATTTT
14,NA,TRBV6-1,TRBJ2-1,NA,CASQTLSNYNEQFF,TGTGCCAGCCAAACACTTTCGAACTACAATGAGCAGTTCTTC
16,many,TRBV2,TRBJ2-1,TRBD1,CASSEDRGGAYNEQFF,TGTGCCAGCAGCGAAGACAGGGGCGGCGCATACAATGAGCAGTTCTTC
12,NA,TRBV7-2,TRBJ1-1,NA,CASSLTTVRAFF,TGTGCCAGCAGCCTTACGACAGTCCGAGCTTTCTTT
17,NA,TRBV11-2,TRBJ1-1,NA,CASSLDPTRGLDTEAFF,TGTGCCAGCAGCTTAGACCCTACACGGGGGTTAGACACTGAAGCTTTCTTT
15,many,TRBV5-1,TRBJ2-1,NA,CASSPIAGYANEQFF,TGCGCCAGCAGCCCGATAGCCGGGTACGCGAATGAGCAGTTCTTC
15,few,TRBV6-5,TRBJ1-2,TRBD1,CASSYSPGQGEGYTF,TGTGCCAGCAGTTACTCCCCGGGACAGGGAGAGGGCTACACCTTC
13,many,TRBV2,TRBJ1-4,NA,CASSEPGNEKLFF,TGTGCCAGCAGTGAACCGGGGAATGAAAAACTGTTTTTT
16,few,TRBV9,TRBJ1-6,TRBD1,CASSPSPGQKNSPLHF,TGTGCCAGCAGCCCCTCCCCGGGACAGAAGAATTCACCCCTCCACTTT
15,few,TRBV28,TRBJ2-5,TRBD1,CASNLSGGVMETQYF,TGTGCCAGCAACCTCTCAGGGGGCGTCATGGAGACCCAGTACTTC
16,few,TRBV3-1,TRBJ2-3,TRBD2,CTSSLGLATGTDTQYF,TGTACCAGCAGCCTCGGACTAGCGACGGGCACAGATACGCAGTATTTT
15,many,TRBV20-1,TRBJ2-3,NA,CSAREGGEPTDTQYF,TGCAGTGCTAGAGAGGGCGGCGAGCCCACAGATACGCAGTATTTT
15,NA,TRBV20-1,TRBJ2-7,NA,CSALRETGISYEQYF,TGCAGTGCCCTACGGGAAACAGGGATCAGCTACGAGCAGTACTTC
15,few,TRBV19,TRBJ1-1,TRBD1,CASQKSTGVNTEAFF,TGTGCCAGCCAGAAGTCGACAGGGGTTAACACTGAAGCTTTCTTT
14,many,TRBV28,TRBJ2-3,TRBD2,CASRTSGRSDTQYF,TGTGCCAGCAGGACTAGCGGGAGATCAGATACGCAGTATTTT
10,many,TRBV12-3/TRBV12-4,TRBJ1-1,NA,CASSFSPAFF,TGTGCCAGCAGTTTTTCCCCAGCTTTCTTT
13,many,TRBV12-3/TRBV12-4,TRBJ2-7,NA,CASSPGPPYEQYF,TGTGCCAGCAGTCCGGGACCTCCCTACGAGCAGTACTTC
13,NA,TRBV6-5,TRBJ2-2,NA,CASSYPNTGELFF,TGTGCCAGCAGTTACCCGAACACCGGGGAGCTGTTTTTT
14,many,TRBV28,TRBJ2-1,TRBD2,CASSGLAGSNEQFF,TGTGCCAGCAGTGGACTAGCGGGATCCAATGAGCAGTTCTTC
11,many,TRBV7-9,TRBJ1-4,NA,CASSLSEKLFF,TGTGCCAGCAGCTTATCCGAAAAACTGTTTTTT
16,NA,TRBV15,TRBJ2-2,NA,CATSRVGQTLTGELFF,TGTGCCACCAGCAGAGTAGGGCAGACACTAACCGGGGAGCTGTTTTTT
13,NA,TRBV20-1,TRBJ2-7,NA,CSAPRRGSYEQYF,TGCAGTGCCCCCCGTAGGGGGTCCTACGAGCAGTACTTC
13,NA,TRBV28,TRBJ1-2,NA,CASSPPINYGYTF,TGTGCCAGCAGTCCACCCATCAACTATGGCTACACCTTC
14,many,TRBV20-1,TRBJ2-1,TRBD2,CSAARLAGGGEQFF,TGCAGTGCTGCCCGACTAGCGGGAGGGGGTGAGCAGTTCTTC
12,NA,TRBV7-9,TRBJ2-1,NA,CASSPVINEQFF,TGTGCCAGCAGCCCCGTAATAAATGAGCAGTTCTTC
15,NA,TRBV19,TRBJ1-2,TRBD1,CASSIRDSDNYGYTF,TGTGCCAGTAGTATCCGGGACAGTGATAACTATGGCTACACCTTC
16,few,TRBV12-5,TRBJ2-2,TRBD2,CASGLPATSVTGELFF,TGTGCTAGTGGTTTGCCCGCGACTAGCGTGACCGGGGAGCTGTTTTTT
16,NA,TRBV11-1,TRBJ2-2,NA,CASSAGGTTNTGELFF,TGTGCCAGCAGCGCAGGGGGGACTACGAACACCGGGGAGCTGTTTTTT